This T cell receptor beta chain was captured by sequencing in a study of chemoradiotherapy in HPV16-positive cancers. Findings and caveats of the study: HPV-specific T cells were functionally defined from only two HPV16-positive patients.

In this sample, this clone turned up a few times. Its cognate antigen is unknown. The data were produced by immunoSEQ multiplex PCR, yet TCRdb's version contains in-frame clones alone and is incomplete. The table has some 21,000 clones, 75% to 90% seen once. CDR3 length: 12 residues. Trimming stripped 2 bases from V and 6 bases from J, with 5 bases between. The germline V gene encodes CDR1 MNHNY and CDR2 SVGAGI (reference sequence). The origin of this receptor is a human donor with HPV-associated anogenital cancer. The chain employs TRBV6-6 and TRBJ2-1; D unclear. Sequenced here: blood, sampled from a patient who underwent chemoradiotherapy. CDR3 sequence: CASSYPGNEQFF. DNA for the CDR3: TGTGCCAGCAGTTACCCCGGCAATGAGCAGTTCTTC.